One and the same sample provided the 23 T cell receptor beta chains below, sequenced in a study of PD-1 blockade in classical Hodgkin lymphoma. Sequencing was performed with immunoSEQ multiplex PCR; in TCRdb, only in-frame clones are kept and a portion is missing. Of about 110,000 clones listed, about 89% are singletons. Autologous stem cell transplantation was followed by relapse in every patient, and brentuximab vedotin exposure varied. The sample was peripheral blood mononuclear cells (PBMCs), taken before the second cycle of nivolumab. These receptors came from a human donor with classical Hodgkin lymphoma.

This chain joins TRBV29-1 and TRBJ2-7; D is uncertain. CDR1 and CDR2 from the germline V gene are SQVTM and ANQGSEA. This CDR3 spans 12 amino acids. V gave up 1 base and J gave up 4 bases, with 8 bases separating them. CDR3 residues: CSVEGAEYEQYF. CDR3 in DNA: TGCAGCGTTGAAGGGGCGGAGTACGAGCAGTACTTC.

CDR3 region: CASSFLAGGYTGELFF. The CDR3 DNA reads TGTGCCAGCAGCTTTTTAGCGGGAGGATACACCGGGGAGCTGTTTTTT. This rearrangement joins TRBV7-2 to TRBJ2-2; TRBD2 matches 10 bases. V shed 3 bases, J shed 3 bases, and the junction held 4 bases outside the gene matches. The CDR3 spans 16 residues. In germline, CDR1 is SGHTA, CDR2 FQGNSA.

This chain links TRBV5-1 with TRBJ2-1; D uncertain. The ends were cut back, 4 bases at V and 6 bases at J, with 11 bases in the middle. Per the germline V gene, CDR1 is SGHRS and CDR2 is YFSETQ. The CDR3 contains 13 residues. This CDR3 reads CASSIWTRNEQFF. In DNA form, the CDR3 reads TGCGCCAGCAGCATATGGACCCGCAATGAGCAGTTCTTC.

This chain joins TRBV30 and TRBJ1-6; TRBD1 might be the D (6 bases). The CDR3 consists of 13 residues. With 0 bases removed from V and 10 bases from J, the gap between germline ends came to 10 bases. Germline values: CDR1 GTSNPN, CDR2 SVGIG (reference sequence). CDR3 DNA sequence: TGTGCCTGGAGTGTAGAGGGGGGCTCACCCCTCCACTTT. It translates to CAWSVEGGSPLHF.

The chain combines TRBV11-2 with TRBJ2-3; D is ambiguous. This CDR3 is built from 14 residues. Per the germline V gene, CDR1 is SGHAT and CDR2 is FQNNGV. The V and J ends lost 1 base and 6 bases respectively, with 11 bases between them. The CDR3 sequence is CASSLGVRRDTQYF. The CDR3 DNA follows: TGTGCCAGCAGCTTAGGTGTCCGCCGGGATACGCAGTATTTT.

The gene calls are TRBV9 and TRBJ2-7; no definite D call. Germline values: CDR1 SGDLS, CDR2 YYNGEE. The CDR3 covers 14 residues. With 0 bases removed from V and 0 bases from J, the gap between germline ends came to 7 bases. As DNA, the CDR3 is TGTGCCAGCAGCGTAGTTGCATCCTCCTACGAGCAGTACTTC. It specifies CASSVVASSYEQYF.

The chain employs TRBV5-6 and TRBJ1-1; unclear D gene. V shed 0 bases and J shed 0 bases, with 3 bases lying between them. CDR3 length: 13 amino acids. CDR1 is SGHDT, CDR2 YYEEEE, per germline. CDR3 in amino acids: CASSLVLNTEAFF. The CDR3 DNA follows: TGTGCCAGCAGCTTGGTTTTGAACACTGAAGCTTTCTTT.

This rearrangement joins TRBV15 to TRBJ2-1; 13 bases map to TRBD2. Trimming removed 4 bases from V and 8 bases from J; junction bases left unmatched: 8. The germline V gene encodes CDR1 LNHNV and CDR2 YYDKDF (reference sequence). The CDR3 is 16 amino acids. The CDR3 nucleotides read TGTGCCACCAGCACCAGACTAGCGGGAGGTTTCGATGAGCAGTTCTTC. The encoded protein is CATSTRLAGGFDEQFF.

The V gene is TRBV5-5, the J gene TRBJ1-5; D is ambiguous. CDR3 size: 15 residues. The ends were cut back, 2 bases at V and 3 bases at J, with 12 bases in the middle. Germline V CDR1 and CDR2: SGHKS, YYEKEE (reference sequence). CDR3 DNA: TGTGCCAGCAGCTTCTGGCAGGATCTCAATCAGCCCCAGCATTTT. It encodes CASSFWQDLNQPQHF.

This clone is a singleton in its sample. The chain combines TRBV6-6 with TRBJ2-7; D is possibly TRBD2 (6 bases). CDR1 and CDR2 from the germline V gene are MNHNY and SVGAGI (reference sequence). V shed 3 bases and J shed 2 bases, with 11 bases lying between them. The CDR3 totals 14 residues. Here the CDR3 reads CASSYPGVPYEQYF. DNA of the CDR3: TGTGCCAGCAGTTATCCGGGGGTCCCCTACGAGCAGTACTTC.

The V gene is TRBV6-5, the J gene TRBJ1-1; D remains unclear. V lost 4 bases and J 0 bases, leaving 6 bases between the germline ends. The CDR3 length is 13 residues. The germline V gene has CDR1 MNHEY and CDR2 SVGAGI. The chain's CDR3 is CASSLGMNTEAFF. DNA for the CDR3: TGTGCCAGCAGTTTGGGTATGAACACTGAAGCTTTCTTT.

The chain couples TRBV30 to TRBJ2-7; 10 bases align to TRBD1. The CDR3 spans 14 residues. J gave up 2 bases and V 6 bases, and 7 bases lay outside the gene matches. Germline V gene data show CDR1 as GTSNPN and CDR2 as SVGIG (reference sequence). The CDR3 bases are TGTGCCTGTAAGGGGACAGGGGAGGCCTACGAGCAGTACTTC. This sequence encodes CACKGTGEAYEQYF.

The CDR3 DNA reads TGTGCCAGCTCCGACGACCGGGAGGATAATGAAAAACTGTTTTTT. Residues: CASSDDREDNEKLFF. The rearrangement links TRBV18 to TRBJ1-4; no clear D gene. CDR1 and CDR2 (germline): KGHSH, LQKENI. The CDR3 is made up of 15 amino acids. V was clipped by 6 bases and J by 4 bases, with 15 bases between them. Full variable domain (missing parts from reference TRBV18 and TRBJ1-4): NAGVMQNPRHLVRRRGQEARLRCSPMKGHSHVYWYRQLPEEGLKFMVYLQKENIIDESGMPKERFSAEFPKEGPSILRIQQVVRGDSAAYFCASSDDREDNEKLFFGSGTQLSVL.

The rearrangement joins TRBV10-1 to TRBJ1-1; 10 bases fit TRBD1. V trimming: 5 bases; J trimming: 1 base; junction bases outside the gene matches: 7. CDR3 length equals 16 residues. The germline gives CDR1 WNHNN, CDR2 SYGVQD (reference sequence). This chain's CDR3 is CASSPRTGGTNTEAFF. The CDR3 DNA reads as TGCGCCAGCAGTCCAAGGACAGGGGGGACGAACACTGAAGCTTTCTTT.

V and J are TRBV27 and TRBJ2-5; 8 positions agree with TRBD1. Germline V lookup: CDR1 MNHEY, CDR2 SMNVEV (reference sequence). The length of the CDR3 is 16 residues. Trimming removed 4 bases from V and 4 bases from J; junction bases left unmatched: 11. The CDR3 spells CASSSELRTGLETQYF. CDR3 bases: TGTGCCAGCAGTTCCGAACTCAGGACAGGGCTAGAGACCCAGTACTTC.

The J gene is TRBJ1-1, the V gene TRBV27; D is perhaps TRBD1 (5 bases). CDR3 length: 13 amino acids. The germline CDR1 and CDR2 sequences are MNHEY and SMNVEV (reference sequence). Trimming pared 4 bases from V and 1 base from J, leaving 7 bases between. Here the CDR3 DNA reads TGTGCCAGCAGTTCGGGACCGAACACTGAAGCTTTCTTT. This gives the protein CASSSGPNTEAFF.

The genes are TRBV5-1 and TRBJ2-5; TRBD2 matches at 7 bases. With V trimmed by 0 bases and J by 4 bases, 3 bases remained unmatched. Per the germline V gene, CDR1 is SGHRS and CDR2 is YFSETQ. The CDR3 has 14 residues. The DNA of the CDR3 is TGCGCCAGCAGCTTGGAGCGGGGAAGAGAGACCCAGTACTTC. Its protein product is CASSLERGRETQYF.

V gene TRBV27 combines with J gene TRBJ1-1; no reliable D call. CDR3 length equals 13 residues. V lost 7 bases and J lost 1, with 10 bases in between. Per the germline V gene, CDR1 is MNHEY and CDR2 is SMNVEV (reference sequence). The CDR3: CASTPRGNTEAFF. Here the CDR3 DNA reads TGTGCCAGCACCCCCCGAGGGAACACTGAAGCTTTCTTT.

This clone has just a few counts. This chain joins TRBV19 and TRBJ1-1; weak D call: TRBD1 (6 bases). The CDR3 spans 16 residues. CDR1 is LNHDA and CDR2 is SQIVND in the germline V gene (reference sequence). Trimming removed 3 bases at V and 0 bases at J, with 14 bases between. The CDR3 region is CASSIRGEGLNTEAFF. In DNA, the CDR3 is TGTGCCAGTAGTATTAGGGGGGAAGGCTTGAACACTGAAGCTTTCTTT.

The chain joins TRBV27 to TRBJ1-2; D is undetermined. The CDR3 length is 16 residues. Germline CDR1 MNHEY, CDR2 SMNVEV (reference sequence). V was clipped by 0 bases and J by 5 bases, with 16 bases between them. The CDR3: CASSLSRQLGFYGYTF. The CDR3 DNA sequence: TGTGCCAGCAGTTTATCTCGGCAGTTGGGTTTTTATGGCTACACCTTC.

This chain joins TRBV19 and TRBJ1-2, with D possibly being TRBD1 (6 bases). Trimming left V 7 bases short and J 1 base short, with 22 bases between. Germline-derived CDR1 and CDR2 are LNHDA and SQIVND (reference sequence). The CDR3 consists of 17 residues. CDR3 nucleotide sequence: TGTGCCAGTATCGACCTTTCGGGGGCCCCGAATAACTATGGCTACACCTTC. This sequence encodes CASIDLSGAPNNYGYTF.

The CDR3 spells CASSPSPLAGGYEQYF. In DNA form, the CDR3 reads TGTGCCAGCAGCCCCAGTCCGCTAGCGGGAGGGTACGAGCAGTACTTC. The V and J genes are TRBV7-2 and TRBJ2-7; 12 positions agree with TRBD2. Germline values: CDR1 SGHTA, CDR2 FQGNSA. There are 16 residues in the CDR3. The J segment lost 4 bases and the V segment lost 5 bases, leaving 9 bases of the junction unmatched.

The chain carries TRBV19 and TRBJ1-1, with D unclear. Trimming pared 7 bases from V and 5 bases from J, leaving 23 bases between. Germline CDR1 reads LNHDA; CDR2 reads SQIVND (reference sequence). CDR3 length: 16 amino acids. CDR3 sequence: CASMAAVDYLGTEAFF. Here the CDR3 DNA reads TGTGCCAGTATGGCCGCGGTTGACTACTTGGGGACTGAAGCTTTCTTT.